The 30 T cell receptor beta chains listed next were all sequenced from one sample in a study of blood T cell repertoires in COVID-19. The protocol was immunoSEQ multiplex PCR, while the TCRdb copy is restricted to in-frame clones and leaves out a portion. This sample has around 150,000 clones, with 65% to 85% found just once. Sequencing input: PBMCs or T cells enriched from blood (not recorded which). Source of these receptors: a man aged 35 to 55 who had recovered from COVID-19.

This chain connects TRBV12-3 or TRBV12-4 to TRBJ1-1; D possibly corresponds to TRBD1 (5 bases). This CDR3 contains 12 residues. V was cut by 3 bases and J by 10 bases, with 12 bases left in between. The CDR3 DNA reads TGTGCCAGCAGTTTCCAGGGTACGACAGCTTTCTTT. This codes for CASSFQGTTAFF.

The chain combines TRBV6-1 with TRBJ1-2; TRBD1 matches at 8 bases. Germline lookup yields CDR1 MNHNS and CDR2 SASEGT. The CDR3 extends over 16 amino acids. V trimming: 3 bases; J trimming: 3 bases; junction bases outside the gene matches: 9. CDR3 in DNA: TGTGCCAGCAGTGAGTCCGACAGGGGAGGGTACTATGGCTACACCTTC. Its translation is CASSESDRGGYYGYTF.

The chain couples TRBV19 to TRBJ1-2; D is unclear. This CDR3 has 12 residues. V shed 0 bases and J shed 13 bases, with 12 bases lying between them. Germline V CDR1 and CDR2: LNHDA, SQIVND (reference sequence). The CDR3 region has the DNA TGTGCCAGTAGTATAGACCACCGCGGGCTCACCTTC. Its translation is CASSIDHRGLTF.

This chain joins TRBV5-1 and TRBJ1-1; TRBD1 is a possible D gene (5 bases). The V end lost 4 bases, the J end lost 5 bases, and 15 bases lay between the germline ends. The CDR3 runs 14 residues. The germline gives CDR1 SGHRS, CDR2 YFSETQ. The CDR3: CASSAGRLGTEAFF. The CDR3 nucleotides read TGCGCCAGCAGCGCGGGACGGTTGGGAACTGAAGCTTTCTTT.

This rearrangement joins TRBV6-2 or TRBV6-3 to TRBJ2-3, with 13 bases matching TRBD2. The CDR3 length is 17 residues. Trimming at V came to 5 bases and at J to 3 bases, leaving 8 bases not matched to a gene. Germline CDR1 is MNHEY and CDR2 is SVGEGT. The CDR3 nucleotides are TGTGCCAGCAGTAAACCGGGACTAGCGGGGCTAACAGATACGCAGTATTTT. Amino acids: CASSKPGLAGLTDTQYF.

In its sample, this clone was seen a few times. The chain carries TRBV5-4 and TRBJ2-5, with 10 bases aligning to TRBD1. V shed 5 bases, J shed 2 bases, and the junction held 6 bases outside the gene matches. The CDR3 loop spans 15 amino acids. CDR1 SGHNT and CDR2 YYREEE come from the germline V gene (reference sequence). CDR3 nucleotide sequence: TGTGCCAGCAGAAAGACAGGGGGCCCGCAAGAGACCCAGTACTTC. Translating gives CASRKTGGPQETQYF.

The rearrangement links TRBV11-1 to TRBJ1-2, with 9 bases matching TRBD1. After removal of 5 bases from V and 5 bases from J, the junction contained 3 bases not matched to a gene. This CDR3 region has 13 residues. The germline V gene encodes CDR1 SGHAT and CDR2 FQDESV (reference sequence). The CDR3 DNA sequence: TGTGCCAGCAGCCCGGGACAGGGATATGGCTACACCTTC. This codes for CASSPGQGYGYTF.

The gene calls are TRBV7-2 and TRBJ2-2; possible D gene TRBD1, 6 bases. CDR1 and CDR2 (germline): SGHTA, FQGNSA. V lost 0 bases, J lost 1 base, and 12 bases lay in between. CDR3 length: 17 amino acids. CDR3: CASSLAGPGVNTGELFF. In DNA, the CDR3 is TGTGCCAGCAGCTTAGCCGGTCCAGGGGTGAACACCGGGGAGCTGTTTTTT.

The CDR3 sequence: CASSHELTGRGPQHF. The CDR3 DNA is TGTGCCAGCAGCCATGAACTGACAGGCAGGGGCCCCCAGCATTTT. The chain recombines TRBV4-2 with TRBJ1-5; maybe TRBD1 (6 bases). The CDR3 contains 15 residues. Germline V gene lookup returns CDR1 LGHNA and CDR2 YNFKEQ. V was shortened by 3 bases and J by 10 bases, with 19 bases between the two germline ends.

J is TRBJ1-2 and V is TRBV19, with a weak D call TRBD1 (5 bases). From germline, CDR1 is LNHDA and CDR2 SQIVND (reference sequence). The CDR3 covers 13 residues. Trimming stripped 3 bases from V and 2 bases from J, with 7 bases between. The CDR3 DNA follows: TGTGCCAGTAGTATGCAGGGCAACTATGGCTACACCTTC. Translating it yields CASSMQGNYGYTF.

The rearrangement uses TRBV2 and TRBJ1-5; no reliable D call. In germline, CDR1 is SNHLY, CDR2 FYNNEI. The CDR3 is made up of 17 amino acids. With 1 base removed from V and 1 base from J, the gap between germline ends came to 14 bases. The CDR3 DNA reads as TGTGCCAGCAGTGAAGAGGGAGGGCGGTGGAGCAATCAGCCCCAGCATTTT. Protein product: CASSEEGGRWSNQPQHF.

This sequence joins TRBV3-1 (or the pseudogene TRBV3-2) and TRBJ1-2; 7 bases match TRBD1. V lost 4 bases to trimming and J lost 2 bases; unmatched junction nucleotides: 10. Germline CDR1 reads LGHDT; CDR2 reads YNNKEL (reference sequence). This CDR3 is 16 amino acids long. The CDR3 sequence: CASSPGALGQNYGYTF. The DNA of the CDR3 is TGTGCCAGCAGCCCCGGGGCCCTGGGACAGAACTATGGCTACACCTTC.

The CDR3 here is CASSQDEGTVNTEAFF. The CDR3 DNA reads TGTGCCAGCAGCCAAGATGAGGGTACAGTGAACACTGAAGCTTTCTTT. The chain employs TRBV14 and TRBJ1-1; no reliable D call. CDR1 SGHDN and CDR2 FVKESK come from the germline V gene. The V gene lost 0 bases and the J gene lost 0 bases, with 11 bases spanning the gap. CDR3 length: 16 residues.

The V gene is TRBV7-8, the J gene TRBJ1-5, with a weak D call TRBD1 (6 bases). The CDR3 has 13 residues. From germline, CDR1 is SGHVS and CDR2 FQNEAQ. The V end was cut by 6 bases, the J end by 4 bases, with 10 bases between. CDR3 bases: TGTGCCAGCAGGCGGGGGCTAAATCAGCCCCAGCATTTT. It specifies CASRRGLNQPQHF. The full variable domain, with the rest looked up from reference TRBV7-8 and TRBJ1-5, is GAGVSQSPRYKVAKRGQDVALRCDPISGHVSLFWYQQALGQGPEFLTYFQNEAQLDKSGLPSDRFFAERPEGSVSTLKIQRTQQEDSAVYLCASRRGLNQPQHFGDGTRLSIL.

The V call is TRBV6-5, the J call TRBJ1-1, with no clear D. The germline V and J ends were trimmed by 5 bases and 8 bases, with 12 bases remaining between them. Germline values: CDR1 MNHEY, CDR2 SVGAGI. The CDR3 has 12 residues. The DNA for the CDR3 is TGTGCCAGCAGTCCCCTACCAGGCGAAGCTTTCTTT. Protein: CASSPLPGEAFF.

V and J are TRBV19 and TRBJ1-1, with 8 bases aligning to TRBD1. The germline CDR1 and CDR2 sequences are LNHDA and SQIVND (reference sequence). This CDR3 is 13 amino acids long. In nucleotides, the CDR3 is TGTGTTGCCGGGACAGGCCTGAACACTGAAGCTTTCTTT. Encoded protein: CVAGTGLNTEAFF.

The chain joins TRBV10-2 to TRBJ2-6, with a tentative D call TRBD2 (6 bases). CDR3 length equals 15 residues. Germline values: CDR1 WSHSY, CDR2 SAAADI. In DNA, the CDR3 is TGCGCGCCGGAGGGGCCTCTCTCTGGGGCCAACGTCCTGACTTTC. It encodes CAPEGPLSGANVLTF.

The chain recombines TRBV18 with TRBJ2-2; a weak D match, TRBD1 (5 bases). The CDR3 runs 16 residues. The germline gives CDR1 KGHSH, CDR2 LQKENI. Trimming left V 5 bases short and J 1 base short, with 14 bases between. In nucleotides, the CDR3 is TGTGCCAGCTCAGAACAGGCGGCCCAGAACACCGGGGAGCTGTTTTTT. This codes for CASSEQAAQNTGELFF.

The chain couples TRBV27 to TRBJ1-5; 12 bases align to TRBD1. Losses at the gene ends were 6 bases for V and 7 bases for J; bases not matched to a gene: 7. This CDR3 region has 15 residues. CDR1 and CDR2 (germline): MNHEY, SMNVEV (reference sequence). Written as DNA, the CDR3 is TGTGCCAGCAGCCTCGGGACAGGGGGCGCCCAGCCCCAGCATTTT. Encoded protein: CASSLGTGGAQPQHF.

The CDR3 here is CASSPGGGDGDTQYF. Here the CDR3 DNA reads TGTGCCAGCAGCCCAGGGGGCGGGGATGGGGATACGCAGTATTTT. V is TRBV7-9 and J is TRBJ2-3; 8 bases fit TRBD1. The V gene's germline CDR1 is SEHNR and CDR2 FQNEAQ (reference sequence). The CDR3 runs to 15 residues. J lost 6 bases, V lost 5 bases, and 10 bases had no gene match.

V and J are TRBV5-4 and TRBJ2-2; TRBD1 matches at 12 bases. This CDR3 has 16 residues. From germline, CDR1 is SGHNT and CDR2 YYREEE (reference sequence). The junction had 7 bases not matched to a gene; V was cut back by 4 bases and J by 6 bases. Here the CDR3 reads CASSPPGQGAAGELFF. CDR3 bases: TGTGCCAGCAGCCCTCCGGGACAGGGGGCCGCCGGGGAGCTGTTTTTT.

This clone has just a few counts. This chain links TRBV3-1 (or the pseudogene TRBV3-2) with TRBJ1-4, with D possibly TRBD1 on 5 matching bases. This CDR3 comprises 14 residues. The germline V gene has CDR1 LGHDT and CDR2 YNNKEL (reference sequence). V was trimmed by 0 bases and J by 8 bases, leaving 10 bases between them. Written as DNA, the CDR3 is TGTGCCAGCAGCCAAGATCGACAGCTGGAAAAACTGTTTTTT. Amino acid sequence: CASSQDRQLEKLFF.

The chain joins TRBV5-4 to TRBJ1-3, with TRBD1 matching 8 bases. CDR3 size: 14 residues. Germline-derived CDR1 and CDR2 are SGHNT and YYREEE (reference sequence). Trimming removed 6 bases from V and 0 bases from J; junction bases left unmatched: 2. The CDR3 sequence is CASKGQASGNTIYF. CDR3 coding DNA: TGTGCCAGCAAGGGACAGGCCTCTGGAAACACCATATATTTT.

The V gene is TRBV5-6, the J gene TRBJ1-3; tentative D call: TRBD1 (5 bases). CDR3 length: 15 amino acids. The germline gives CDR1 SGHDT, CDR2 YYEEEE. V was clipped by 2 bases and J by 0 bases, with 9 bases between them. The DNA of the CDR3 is TGTGCCAGCAGCTTCGACAGTTACTCTGGAAACACCATATATTTT. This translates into CASSFDSYSGNTIYF.

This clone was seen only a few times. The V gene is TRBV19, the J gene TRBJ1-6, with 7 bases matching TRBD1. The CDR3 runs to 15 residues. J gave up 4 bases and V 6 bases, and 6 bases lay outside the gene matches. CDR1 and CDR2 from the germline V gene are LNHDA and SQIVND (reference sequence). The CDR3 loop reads CASRRDSVYNSPLHF. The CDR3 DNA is TGTGCCAGTAGGAGGGACAGCGTTTATAATTCACCCCTCCACTTT.

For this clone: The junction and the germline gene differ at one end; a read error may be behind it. The CDR3 nucleotides read TGCGCCAGCAGCCAAGATGCTAGCGGGGGGATCACATATACGCAGTATTTT. Translating gives CASSQDASGGITYTQYF. The J gene is TRBJ2-3, the V gene TRBV4-1; 11 bases agree with TRBD2. The germline CDR1 and CDR2 sequences are MGHRA and YSYEKL. The CDR3 has 17 residues.

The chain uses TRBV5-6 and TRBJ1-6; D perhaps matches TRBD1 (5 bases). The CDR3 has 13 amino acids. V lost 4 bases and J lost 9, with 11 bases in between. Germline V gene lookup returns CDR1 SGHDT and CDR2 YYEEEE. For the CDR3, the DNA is TGTGCCAGCAGCGGGGTGGGACTTTCACCCCTCCACTTT. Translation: CASSGVGLSPLHF.

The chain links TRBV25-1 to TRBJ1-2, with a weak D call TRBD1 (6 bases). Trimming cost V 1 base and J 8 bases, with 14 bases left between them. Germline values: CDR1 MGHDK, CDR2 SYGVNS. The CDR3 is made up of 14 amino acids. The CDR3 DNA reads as TGTGCCAGCAGTGAATCCTTACAGGGCCGGGGCTACACCTTC. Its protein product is CASSESLQGRGYTF.

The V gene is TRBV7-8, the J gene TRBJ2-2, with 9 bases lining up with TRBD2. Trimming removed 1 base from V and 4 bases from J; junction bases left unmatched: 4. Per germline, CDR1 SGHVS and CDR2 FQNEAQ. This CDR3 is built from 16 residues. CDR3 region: CASSLVGTSFTGELFF. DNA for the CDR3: TGTGCCAGCAGCTTAGTGGGGACTAGCTTCACCGGGGAGCTGTTTTTT.

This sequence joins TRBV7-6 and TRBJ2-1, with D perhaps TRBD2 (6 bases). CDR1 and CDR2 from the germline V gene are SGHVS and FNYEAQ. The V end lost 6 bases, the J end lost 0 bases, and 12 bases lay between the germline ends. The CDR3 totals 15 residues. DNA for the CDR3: TGTGCCAGCAGACGGGACTTGAGCTCCTACAATGAGCAGTTCTTC. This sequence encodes CASRRDLSSYNEQFF. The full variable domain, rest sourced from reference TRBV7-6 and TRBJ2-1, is GAGVSQSPRYKVTKRGQDVALRCDPISGHVSLYWYRQALGQGPEFLTYFNYEAQQDKSGLPNDRFSAERPEGSISTLTIQRTEQRDSAMYRCASRRDLSSYNEQFFGPGTRLTVL.